The rows below give T cell receptor beta chains drawn from one sample of a study of T cell repertoires in aging, cancer and after chemotherapy. In TCRdb, the multiplex PCR reads were re-called with MiXCR into one record per CDR3 protein. The data contain about 1,400 distinct CDR3 sequences, about 23% of them singletons. Sample: blood. These receptors all come from a human donor with a blood cancer. The CDR3 runs from the conserved cysteine through the conserved F or W. A D gene is named only where the DNA matches it firmly. Not all rows give a size; the values are once, few, many and, for expanded clones, a class.

V	size	D	J	CDR3	DNA
TRBV20-1	medium-sized	TRBD2	TRBJ2-1	CSAPGLAAYNEQFF	TGCAGTGCTCCGGGACTAGCGGCCTACAATGAGCAGTTCTTC
TRBV29-1	hyperexpanded	TRBD1	TRBJ2-5	CSVERDRDTQETQYF	TGCAGCGTAGAGCGGGACAGGGACACTCAAGAGACCCAGTACTTC
TRBV10-1	medium-sized	.	TRBJ2-3	CASSGTDSTDTQYF	TGCGCCAGCAGTGGGACAGACTCCACAGATACGCAGTATTTT
TRBV5-1	.	.	TRBJ1-1	CASSGTPNTEAFF	TGCGCCAGCAGCGGGACACCGAACACTGAAGCTTTCTTT
TRBV24-1	medium-sized	TRBD1	TRBJ1-4	CATSDQTGAGEKLFF	TGTGCCACCAGTGACCAGACAGGGGCCGGTGAAAAACTGTTTTTT
TRBV19	medium-sized	TRBD1	TRBJ1-5	CASRQGIHSNQPQHF	TGTGCCAGTAGACAGGGGATTCATAGCAATCAGCCCCAGCATTTT
TRBV7-2	.	.	TRBJ2-1	CASSFGLITTSSYNEQFF	TGTGCCAGCAGCTTCGGTTTGATCACGACCAGCTCCTACAATGAGCAGTTCTTC
TRBV4-3	.	TRBD1	TRBJ2-6	CASSQGEQGAGANVLTF	TGCGCCAGCAGCCAAGGGGAACAGGGGGCCGGGGCCAACGTCCTGACTTTC
TRBV30	medium-sized	.	TRBJ1-5	CAWSVRDQPQHF	TGTGCCTGGAGTGTACGGGATCAGCCCCAGCATTTT
TRBV5-4	large	.	TRBJ2-3	CASSAKGGTDTQYF	TGTGCCAGCAGCGCGAAGGGGGGCACAGATACGCAGTATTTT
TRBV5-6	medium-sized	TRBD1	TRBJ1-2	CASIQRLRDRGPTSYGYTF	TGTGCCAGCATCCAACGGCTCCGGGACAGGGGGCCCACTAGCTATGGCTACACCTTC
TRBV18	.	TRBD1	TRBJ2-3	CASSRGTGGTDTQYF	TGTGCCAGCTCACGAGGGACAGGGGGCACAGATACGCAGTATTTT
TRBV5-1	medium-sized	.	TRBJ1-2	CASSLEVLPMEGRGGYTF	TGCGCCAGCAGCTTGGAAGTTCTCCCTATGGAGGGGAGAGGAGGCTACACCTTC
TRBV10-3	medium-sized	TRBD2	TRBJ2-1	CAISSSGSGNEQFF	TGTGCCATCAGTTCTAGCGGGAGCGGCAATGAGCAGTTCTTC
TRBV12-3/TRBV12-4	medium-sized	TRBD1	TRBJ1-1	CASYDRGEAFF	TGTGCCAGCTACGACAGGGGTGAAGCTTTCTTT
TRBV12-3/TRBV12-4	medium-sized	.	TRBJ2-6	CASSLEGSHGGANVLTF	TGTGCCAGCAGTTTGGAGGGGTCACACGGGGGGGCCAACGTCCTGACTTTC